This entry features one TCR beta chain sequence. Its antigen is unknown. This specimen belongs to a study of cytomegalovirus exposure and HLA in healthy donors. Study results and caveats: Under in vitro conditions, a few CMV-associated chains were confirmed as specific for CMV antigens. The authors later found TCR association rates varying by HLA locus, with DRB1 most and HLA-C fewest. A missense variant in DCLRE1C was later tied to TCR beta V- and J-gene trimming. An analysis was carried out at a later point. It showed that HLA-associated TCR beta chains were more clonally expanded than equally common non-associated chains.

PCR amplification relied on 60 Vbeta primers (plus 13 Jbeta primers). Repertoires were generated with immunoSEQ multiplex PCR, while TCRdb's copy carries only in-frame clones and drops some. The table records roughly 110,000 clones, around 64% of them present only once. The specimen sequenced was PBMCs. This clonotype was obtained from a woman in her twenties or thirties in good health and CMV-seronegative.

The CDR3 sequence is CAWRPGWVGAFF. The CDR3 DNA is TGTGCCTGGAGACCAGGTTGGGTTGGAGCTTTCTTT. The gene calls are TRBV30 and TRBJ1-1, with unresolved D. CDR1 GTSNPN and CDR2 SVGIG come from the germline V gene (reference sequence). V dropped 3 bases and J dropped 10 bases, with 15 bases sitting between them. This CDR3 has 12 residues.